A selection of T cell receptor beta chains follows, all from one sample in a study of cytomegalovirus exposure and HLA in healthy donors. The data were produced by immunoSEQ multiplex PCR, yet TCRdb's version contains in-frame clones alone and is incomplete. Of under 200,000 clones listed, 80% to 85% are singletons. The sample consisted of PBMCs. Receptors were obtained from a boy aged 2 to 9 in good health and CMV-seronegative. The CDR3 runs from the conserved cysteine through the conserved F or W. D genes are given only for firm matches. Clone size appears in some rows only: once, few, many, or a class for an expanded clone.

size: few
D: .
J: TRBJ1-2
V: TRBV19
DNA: TGTGCCAGTAGTATGGAGACGAACTATGGCTACACCTTC
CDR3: CASSMETNYGYTF

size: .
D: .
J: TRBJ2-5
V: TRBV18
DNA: TGTGCCAGCTCACCACAGATCAGGGCAGGGCAAGAGACCCAGTACTTC
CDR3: CASSPQIRAGQETQYF

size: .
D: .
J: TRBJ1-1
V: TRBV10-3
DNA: TGTGCCATCAGTGGCCCGGGACAAGGGACTGAAGCTTTCTTT
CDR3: CAISGPGQGTEAFF

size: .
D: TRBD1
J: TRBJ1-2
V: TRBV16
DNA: TGTGCCAGCAGCTCGGCGACAGGGCGACTAAGCTATGGCTACACCTTC
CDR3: CASSSATGRLSYGYTF

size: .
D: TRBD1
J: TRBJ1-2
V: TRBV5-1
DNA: TGCGCCAGCGGGGGACAGACCTATGGCTACACCTTC
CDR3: CASGGQTYGYTF

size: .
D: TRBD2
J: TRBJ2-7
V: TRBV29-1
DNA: TGCAGCGTCGGGACTAGCGCCGGCTACGAGCAGTACTTC
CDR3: CSVGTSAGYEQYF

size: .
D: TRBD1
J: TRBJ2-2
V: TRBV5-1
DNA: TGCGCCAGCAGCTTCCAGGGGGACACCGGGGAGCTGTTTTTT
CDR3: CASSFQGDTGELFF

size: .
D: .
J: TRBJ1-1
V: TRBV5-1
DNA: TGCGCCAGCAGCTTGGCGTTAAACACTGAAGCTTTCTTT
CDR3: CASSLALNTEAFF

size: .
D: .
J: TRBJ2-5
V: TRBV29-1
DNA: TGCAGCGTTGTCCGGCAGGGCCAAGAGACCCAGTACTTC
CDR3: CSVVRQGQETQYF

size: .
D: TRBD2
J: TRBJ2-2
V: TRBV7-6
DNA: TGTGCCAGCAGCCCCTCTAGCGGGAGGGTCCCCGGGGAGCTGTTTTTT
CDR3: CASSPSSGRVPGELFF

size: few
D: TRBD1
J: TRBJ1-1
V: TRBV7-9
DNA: TGTGCCAGCAGCTTGGTGCAGGGGGATGAAGCTTTCTTT
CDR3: CASSLVQGDEAFF

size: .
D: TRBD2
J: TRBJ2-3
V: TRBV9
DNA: TGTGCCAGCAGCCAGTCCGAGACTAGCGTGGCGTATTTT
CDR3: CASSQSETSVAYF

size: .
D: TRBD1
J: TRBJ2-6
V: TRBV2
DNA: TGTGCCAGCAGCACAGGGGCTGGGGCCAACGTCCTGACTTTC
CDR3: CASSTGAGANVLTF

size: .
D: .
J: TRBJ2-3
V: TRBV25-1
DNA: TGTGCCAGCAGCCTTGTCGGGAGCACAGATACGCAGTATTTT
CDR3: CASSLVGSTDTQYF

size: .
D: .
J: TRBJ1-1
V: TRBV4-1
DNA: TGCGCCAGCAGCCACTTAGTTAAGAACACTGAAGCTTTCTTT
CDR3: CASSHLVKNTEAFF

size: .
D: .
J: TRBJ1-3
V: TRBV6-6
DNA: TGTGCCAGCAGTTACTCCTCAGGGGCTGGAAACACCATATATTTT
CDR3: CASSYSSGAGNTIYF

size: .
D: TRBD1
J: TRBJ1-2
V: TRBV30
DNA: TGTGCCTGGAGACATATAACGGGACAGGGGGTACCCTATGGCTACACCTTC
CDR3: CAWRHITGQGVPYGYTF

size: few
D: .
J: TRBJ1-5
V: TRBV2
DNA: TGTGCCAGCAGTCCCGGGACACTCTATCAGCCCCAGCATTTT
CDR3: CASSPGTLYQPQHF

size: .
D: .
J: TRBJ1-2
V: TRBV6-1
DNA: TGTGCCAGCAGTGTCGGGACACACACTGCTTACTATGGCTACACCTTC
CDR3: CASSVGTHTAYYGYTF

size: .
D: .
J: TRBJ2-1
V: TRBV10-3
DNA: TGTGCCATCAGTACCCCGGAGGTTTCGGGGAATGAGCAGTTCTTC
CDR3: CAISTPEVSGNEQFF

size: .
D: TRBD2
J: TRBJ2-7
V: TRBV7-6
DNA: TGTGCCAGCAGCCCGCTAGCGGGAGGCTCCTACGAGCAGTACTTC
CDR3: CASSPLAGGSYEQYF

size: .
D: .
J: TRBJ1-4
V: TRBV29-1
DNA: TGCAGCGTTGAAGAAGGGGGGGAATTCGGAAAACTGTTTTTT
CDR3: CSVEEGGEFGKLFF